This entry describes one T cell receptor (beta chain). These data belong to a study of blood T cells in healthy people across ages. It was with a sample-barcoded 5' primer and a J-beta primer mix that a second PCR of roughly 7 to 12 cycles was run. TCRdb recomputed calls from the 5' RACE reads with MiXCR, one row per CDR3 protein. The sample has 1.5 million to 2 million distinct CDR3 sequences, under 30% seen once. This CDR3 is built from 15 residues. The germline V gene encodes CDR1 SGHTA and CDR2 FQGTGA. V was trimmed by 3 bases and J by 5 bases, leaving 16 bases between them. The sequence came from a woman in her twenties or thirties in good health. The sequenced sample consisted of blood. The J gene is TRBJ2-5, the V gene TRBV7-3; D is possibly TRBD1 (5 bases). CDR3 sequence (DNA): TGTGCCAGCAGCTTTAAGGTGGGGCCGGAGGAGACCCAGTACTTC. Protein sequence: CASSFKVGPEETQYF.